This TCR beta chain was captured in a study of neoadjuvant anti-PD-1 for oral cavity cancer. Study background: Patients without progression got a fourth dose around day 43. Study-wide results and limits: With three patients per group, TCR findings need larger cohorts.

The CDR3 is 14 amino acids. Germline V gene sequence: CDR1 SNHLY, CDR2 FYNNEI. Trimming left V 3 bases short and J 3 bases short, with 11 bases between. The protocol was immunoSEQ multiplex PCR, while the TCRdb copy is restricted to in-frame clones and leaves out a portion. The sample shows 17,000 or so clones, about 64% of them seen only once. This clone was seen just once. Its antigen is currently unknown. Patients were newly diagnosed with stage II-IVA oral cavity squamous cell carcinoma without prior systemic or radiation treatment. The sequencing here drew on PBMCs, taken before nivolumab (anti-PD-1) treatment. This clonotype was obtained from a person aged 35 to 85 with oral cavity squamous cell carcinoma. The chain links TRBV2 to TRBJ1-2, with D unresolved. In DNA, the CDR3 is TGTGCCAGCAGTGAGCCAGGAGAGTACTATGGCTACACCTTC. Translation gives CASSEPGEYYGYTF.